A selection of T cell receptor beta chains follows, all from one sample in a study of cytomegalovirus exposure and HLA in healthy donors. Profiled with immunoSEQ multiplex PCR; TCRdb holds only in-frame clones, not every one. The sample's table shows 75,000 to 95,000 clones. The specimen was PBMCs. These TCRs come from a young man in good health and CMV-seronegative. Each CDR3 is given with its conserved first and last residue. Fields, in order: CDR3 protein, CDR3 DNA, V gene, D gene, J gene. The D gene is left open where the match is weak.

CASSDLPPGTSGGAGTDTQYF | TGCGCCAGCAGTGACCTCCCGCCCGGGACTAGCGGGGGGGCCGGCACAGATACGCAGTATTTT | TRBV10-1 | TRBD2 | TRBJ2-3
CASSLLATGGWEVNTEAFF | TGCGCCAGCAGCTTGTTGGCAACAGGGGGGTGGGAGGTGAACACTGAAGCTTTCTTT | TRBV5-1 | TRBD1 | TRBJ1-1
CSATDKETQYF | TGCAGTGCTACGGACAAAGAGACCCAGTACTTC | TRBV20-1 | . | TRBJ2-5
CASSKAGSNLSYSNQPQHF | TGTGCCAGCAGCAAAGCGGGCAGTAACCTGTCTTATAGCAATCAGCCCCAGCATTTT | TRBV21-1 | . | TRBJ1-5
CASSLYGARGSPLHF | TGTGCCAGCAGCTTATACGGCGCACGAGGGTCACCCCTCCACTTT | TRBV7-2 | . | TRBJ1-6
CASSPRGGNTEAFF | TGTGCCAGCTCACCACGAGGTGGGAACACTGAAGCTTTCTTT | TRBV18 | . | TRBJ1-1
CASSVAAGATHNEQFF | TGCGCCAGCAGTGTGGCAGCGGGGGCAACACACAATGAGCAGTTCTTC | TRBV10-1 | TRBD2 | TRBJ2-1
CASSRGGSDQPQHF | TGTGCCAGCAGTAGAGGGGGATCAGATCAGCCCCAGCATTTT | TRBV27 | . | TRBJ1-5
CASSGQGTSNTGELFF | TGCGCCAGCAGTGGGCAGGGTACCTCGAACACCGGGGAGCTGTTTTTT | TRBV10-1 | . | TRBJ2-2
CASSQEGYYNEQFF | TGTGCCAGCAGCCAGGAGGGTTACTACAATGAGCAGTTCTTC | TRBV4-2 | . | TRBJ2-1
CASTHMGDTLRNTIYF | TGTGCCAGCACACATATGGGGGACACACTTCGAAACACCATATATTTT | TRBV7-2 | . | TRBJ1-3
CAISGGTGLSEQYF | TGTGCCATCAGTGGGGGGACAGGTCTTAGCGAGCAGTACTTC | TRBV10-3 | TRBD1 | TRBJ2-7
CASRGAGVSYEQYF | TGCGCCAGCAGAGGGGCAGGGGTCTCCTACGAGCAGTACTTC | TRBV5-1 | . | TRBJ2-7
CASSTRSYNNEQFF | TGTGCCAGCAGCACCCGGTCCTATAACAATGAGCAGTTCTTC | TRBV7-6 | . | TRBJ2-1
CASSFPLAGAQYEQYF | TGTGCCAGCAGCTTCCCCCTAGCGGGAGCCCAATACGAGCAGTACTTC | TRBV7-9 | TRBD2 | TRBJ2-7
CASSSTDREERQPQHF | TGTGCCAGCAGTTCTACCGACAGGGAGGAACGTCAGCCCCAGCATTTT | TRBV27 | TRBD1 | TRBJ1-5
CASSPGTGNTGELFF | TGTGCCAGCTCACCGGGGACAGGGAACACCGGGGAGCTGTTTTTT | TRBV18 | TRBD1 | TRBJ2-2
CASSPKAGVAYGYTF | TGTGCCAGCAGCCCCAAGGCGGGGGTGGCCTATGGCTACACCTTC | TRBV7-9 | . | TRBJ1-2
CASTETGDPYGYTF | TGTGCCAGCACGGAAACAGGGGACCCCTATGGCTACACCTTC | TRBV6-5 | TRBD1 | TRBJ1-2
CSVESDRVWYGYTF | TGCAGCGTTGAAAGTGACAGGGTTTGGTATGGCTACACCTTC | TRBV29-1 | TRBD1 | TRBJ1-2
CAIRGRALQALHF | TGTGCCATCAGAGGGAGGGCCCTTCAGGCCCTCCACTTT | TRBV10-3 | . | TRBJ1-6
CASSEYSRGQGIGGYTF | TGTGCCAGCAGTGAATATAGTAGGGGACAGGGGATAGGAGGCTACACCTTC | TRBV6-1 | TRBD1 | TRBJ1-2
CASSSLGTGGTEAFF | TGTGCCAGCAGCTCCCTCGGGACAGGGGGTACTGAAGCTTTCTTT | TRBV5-4 | TRBD1 | TRBJ1-1
CASSLSIPVMAGTDAFF | TGTGCCAGCAGTTTATCGATCCCGGTTATGGCGGGGACTGACGCTTTCTTT | TRBV27 | . | TRBJ1-1
CASSLGNRGAEAFF | TGTGCCAGCAGCCTCGGAAACAGGGGCGCTGAAGCTTTCTTT | TRBV11-2 | TRBD1 | TRBJ1-1
CASSHPGLAGGTSSYNEQFF | TGTGCCAGCAGCCACCCCGGACTAGCGGGAGGCACGAGCTCCTACAATGAGCAGTTCTTC | TRBV4-2 | TRBD2 | TRBJ2-1
CASSLADRKETQYF | TGTGCCAGCAGCTTAGCGGACAGAAAAGAGACCCAGTACTTC | TRBV11-3 | . | TRBJ2-5
CASSSGLAGEQYF | TGCGCCAGCAGCTCGGGACTAGCGGGGGAGCAGTACTTC | TRBV10-1 | TRBD2 | TRBJ2-7
CASSFGSPSQGDTQYF | TGTGCCAGCAGTTTCGGGAGCCCCAGTCAGGGAGATACGCAGTATTTT | TRBV27 | . | TRBJ2-3